Listed below are T cell receptor beta chains from one sample, sequenced in a study of T cells expressing NK-cell markers. TCRdb re-called the 5' RACE reads and catalogs CDR3 proteins one per entry, DNA excluded. The ten most abundant clones cover roughly three fifths of a sample with tens of thousands of distinct CDR3 sequences. The sequencing input was blood T cells: a sorted CD56 or NKG2C T cell subset, CD4+ or CD8+ T cells, or bulk PBMC T cells (not recorded which). Receptor source: a man aged 18 to 70 in good health. Each CDR3 is given with its conserved first and last residue.

TRBV11-1	19	TRBJ2-2	CASSSISGLAGAHTGELFF
TRBV7-3	13	TRBJ1-2	CASSLEQGGGYTF
TRBV7-2	15	TRBJ2-1	CASSPTRSSYNEQFF
TRBV29-1	12	TRBJ2-7	CSVEDQSYEQYF
TRBV6-5	14	TRBJ2-7	CASSLGGGAYEQYF
TRBV30	14	TRBJ1-2	CAWSDRLANYGYTF
TRBV7-6	13	TRBJ2-5	CASSSVRGETQYF
TRBV12-3/TRBV12-4	14	TRBJ1-3	CASSLYRRGNTIYF
TRBV5-1	14	TRBJ2-2	CASSLDRDTGELFF
TRBV2	15	TRBJ1-1	CASTVSRGTMYEAFF
TRBV5-1	15	TRBJ2-7	CASSLEGGPTYEQYF
TRBV7-2	14	TRBJ2-2	CASSSPTGSRELFF
TRBV28	15	TRBJ2-1	CASSDPSGGYNEQFF
TRBV5-6	15	TRBJ1-2	CASTPGQGANYGYTF
TRBV7-9	14	TRBJ1-1	CASSPNQYRIEAFF
TRBV7-2	14	TRBJ2-1	CASRGQGSYNEQFF
TRBV12-3/TRBV12-4	14	TRBJ2-1	CASTSKRDYNEQFF
TRBV5-6	15	TRBJ2-1	CASSFSSGEYNEQFF
TRBV4-2	16	TRBJ1-2	CASSQDRRDRGGGYTF
TRBV5-1	14	TRBJ1-4	CASSLGGGSEKLFF
TRBV7-9	15	TRBJ2-1	CASSRGLAPYNEQFF
TRBV10-3	13	TRBJ1-1	CAIAARLNTEAFF
TRBV12-3/TRBV12-4	15	TRBJ2-1	CASSPGTSLLDEQFF
TRBV10-3	14	TRBJ1-2	CAISEGQGMDGYTF
TRBV20-1	11	TRBJ2-5	CSATTEETQYF
TRBV5-1	15	TRBJ2-7	CASSLAGRPGYEQYF
TRBV28	13	TRBJ2-5	CASSSVQVLTQYF
TRBV10-3	16	TRBJ2-6	CAISESSGGVANVLTF
TRBV24-1	12	TRBJ2-5	CATSDLKETQYF
TRBV5-1	14	TRBJ1-2	CASSLTGGGKGYTF
TRBV7-2	15	TRBJ1-4	CASSLARGFNEKLFF
TRBV7-8	16	TRBJ1-2	CASSLARLPSNYGYTF
TRBV11-2	14	TRBJ1-1	CASSSRQGRAEAFF
TRBV3-1	17	TRBJ1-5	CASSQEFRGPNNQPQHF
TRBV7-8	17	TRBJ2-3	CASSSPWGPQRTDTQYF
TRBV28	14	TRBJ2-7	CASSRAGDTLEQYF
TRBV20-1	13	TRBJ1-1	CSATPGRWTEAFF
TRBV28	19	TRBJ1-6	CASSLGTGGWGSYNSPLHF
TRBV3-1	17	TRBJ1-1	CASRNAPGHTMNTEAFF
TRBV5-1	14	TRBJ2-7	CASSGKTQGSEQYF
TRBV20-1	14	TRBJ1-3	CSARATGGRNTIYF
TRBV29-1	12	TRBJ2-7	CSVNRDSYEQYF
TRBV7-8	15	TRBJ1-4	CASSLVSGTKGELFF
TRBV7-9	11	TRBJ2-2	CASSLDGELFF
TRBV20-1	14	TRBJ1-2	CSASILTANYGYTF
TRBV7-3	14	TRBJ2-5	CASSLLRQGETQYF
TRBV20-1	16	TRBJ2-7	CSARDLMGRYTYEQYF
TRBV29-1	12	TRBJ2-7	CSVASGTYEQYF
TRBV29-1	16	TRBJ2-5	CSVEYRDREWQETQYF
TRBV24-1	16	TRBJ2-3	CATSDLGGSRRYTQYF
TRBV27	16	TRBJ2-1	CASSLGYLAGLNEQFF
TRBV10-2	17	TRBJ1-2	CASSERAMGQTNYGYTF
TRBV20-1	15	TRBJ2-2	CSARVRGANTGELFF
TRBV20-1	12	TRBJ1-5	CSVRDSNQPQHF
TRBV10-2	16	TRBJ1-2	CASSESWPRTNYGYTF